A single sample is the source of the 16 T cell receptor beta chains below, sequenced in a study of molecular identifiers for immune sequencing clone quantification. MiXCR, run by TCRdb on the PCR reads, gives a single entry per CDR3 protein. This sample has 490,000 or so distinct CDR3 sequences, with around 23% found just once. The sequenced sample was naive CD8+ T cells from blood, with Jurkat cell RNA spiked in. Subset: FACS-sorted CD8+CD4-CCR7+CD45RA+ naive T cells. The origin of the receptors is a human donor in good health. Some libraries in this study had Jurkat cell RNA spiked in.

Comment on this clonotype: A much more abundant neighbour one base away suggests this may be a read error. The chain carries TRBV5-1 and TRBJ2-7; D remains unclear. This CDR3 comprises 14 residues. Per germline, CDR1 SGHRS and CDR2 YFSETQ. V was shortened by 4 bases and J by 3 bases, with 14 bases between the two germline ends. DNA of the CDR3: TGCGCCAGCAGCCTAGAAGAAGAACACTACGAGCAGTACTTC. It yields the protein CASSLEEEHYEQYF.

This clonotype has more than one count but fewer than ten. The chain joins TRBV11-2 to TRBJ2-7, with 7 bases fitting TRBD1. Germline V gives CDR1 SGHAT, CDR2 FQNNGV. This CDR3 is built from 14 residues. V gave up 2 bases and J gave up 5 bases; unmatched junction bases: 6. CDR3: CASSLQRQGHEQYF. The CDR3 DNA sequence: TGTGCCAGCAGCTTACAACGACAGGGCCACGAGCAGTACTTC.

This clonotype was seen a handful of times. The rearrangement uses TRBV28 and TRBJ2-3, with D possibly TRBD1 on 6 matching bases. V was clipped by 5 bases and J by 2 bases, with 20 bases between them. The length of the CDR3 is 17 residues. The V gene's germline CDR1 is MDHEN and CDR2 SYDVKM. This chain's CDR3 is CASSKTGAVVLTDTQYF. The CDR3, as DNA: TGTGCCAGCAGTAAGACAGGAGCCGTTGTCCTCACAGATACGCAGTATTTT.

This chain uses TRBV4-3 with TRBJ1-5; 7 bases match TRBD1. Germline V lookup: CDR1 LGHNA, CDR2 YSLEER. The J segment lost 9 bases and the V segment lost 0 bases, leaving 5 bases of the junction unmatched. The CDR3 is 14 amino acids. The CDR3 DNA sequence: TGCGCCAGCAGCCAAGAGACAGGGAGTCCGCCCCAGCATTTT. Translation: CASSQETGSPPQHF.

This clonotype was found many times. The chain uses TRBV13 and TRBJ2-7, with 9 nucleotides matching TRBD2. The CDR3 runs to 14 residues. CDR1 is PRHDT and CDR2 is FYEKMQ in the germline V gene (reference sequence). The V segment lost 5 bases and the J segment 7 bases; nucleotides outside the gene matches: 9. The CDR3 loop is CASSPTGTSREQYF. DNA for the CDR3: TGTGCCAGCAGCCCCACCGGGACTAGCAGAGAGCAGTACTTC. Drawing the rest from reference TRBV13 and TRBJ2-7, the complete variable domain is AAGVIQSPRHLIKEKRETATLKCYPIPRHDTVYWYQQGPGQDPQFLISFYEKMQSDKGSIPDRFSAQQFSDYHSELNMSSLELGDSALYFCASSPTGTSREQYFGPGTRLTVT.

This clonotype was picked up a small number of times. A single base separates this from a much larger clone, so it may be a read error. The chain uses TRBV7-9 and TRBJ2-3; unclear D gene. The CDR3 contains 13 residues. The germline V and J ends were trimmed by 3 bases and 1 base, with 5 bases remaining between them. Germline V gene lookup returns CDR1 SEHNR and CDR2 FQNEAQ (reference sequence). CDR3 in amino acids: CASSFFGTDTQYF. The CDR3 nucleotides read TGTGCCAGCAGCTTCTTCGGCACAGATACGCAGTATTTT.

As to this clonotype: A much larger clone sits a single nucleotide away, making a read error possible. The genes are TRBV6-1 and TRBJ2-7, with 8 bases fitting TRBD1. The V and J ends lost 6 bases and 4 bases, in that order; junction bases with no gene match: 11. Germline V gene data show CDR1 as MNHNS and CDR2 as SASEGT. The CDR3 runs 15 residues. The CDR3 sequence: CASSDFRTGRYEQYF. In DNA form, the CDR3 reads TGTGCCAGCAGCGACTTCCGGACAGGGAGGTACGAGCAGTACTTC.

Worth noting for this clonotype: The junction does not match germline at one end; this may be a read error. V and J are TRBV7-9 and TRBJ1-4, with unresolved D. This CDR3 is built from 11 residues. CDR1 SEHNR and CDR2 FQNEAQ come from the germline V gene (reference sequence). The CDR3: CASSLNEKVFF. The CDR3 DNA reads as TGTGCCAGCAGCTTAAATGAAAAAGTGTTTTTT.

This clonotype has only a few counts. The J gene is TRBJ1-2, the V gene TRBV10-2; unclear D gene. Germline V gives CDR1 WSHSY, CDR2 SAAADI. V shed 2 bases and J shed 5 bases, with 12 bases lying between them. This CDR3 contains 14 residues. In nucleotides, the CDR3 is TGCGCCAGCAGTGAGGGCCCAACGGGGTATGGCTACACCTTC. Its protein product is CASSEGPTGYGYTF.

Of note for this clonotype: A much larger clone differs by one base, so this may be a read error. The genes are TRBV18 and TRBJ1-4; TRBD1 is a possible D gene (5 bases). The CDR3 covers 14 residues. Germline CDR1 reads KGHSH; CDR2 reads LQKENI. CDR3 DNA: TGTGCCAGCTCACCACAAGGGGTGGACGAAAAACTGATTTTT. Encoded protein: CASSPQGVDEKLIF. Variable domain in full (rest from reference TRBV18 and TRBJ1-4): NAGVMQNPRHLVRRRGQEARLRCSPMKGHSHVYWYRQLPEEGLKFMVYLQKENIIDESGMPKERFSAEFPKEGPSILRIQQVVRGDSAAYFCASSPQGVDEKLIFGSGTQLSVL.

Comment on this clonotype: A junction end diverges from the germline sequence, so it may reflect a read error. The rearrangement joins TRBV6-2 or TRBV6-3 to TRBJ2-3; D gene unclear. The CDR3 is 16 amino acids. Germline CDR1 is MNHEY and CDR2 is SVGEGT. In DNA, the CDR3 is TGTGTCAGCAGTTTATCGATAGCTATTAAGCCCGATACGCAGTATTTT. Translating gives CVSSLSIAIKPDTQYF.

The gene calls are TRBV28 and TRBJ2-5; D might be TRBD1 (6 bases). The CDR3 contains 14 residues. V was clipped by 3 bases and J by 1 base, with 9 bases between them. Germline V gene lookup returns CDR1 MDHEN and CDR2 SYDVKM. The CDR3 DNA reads TGTGCCAGCAGTTTTGACAGGCTCCAAGAGACCCAGTACTTC. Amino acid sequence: CASSFDRLQETQYF.

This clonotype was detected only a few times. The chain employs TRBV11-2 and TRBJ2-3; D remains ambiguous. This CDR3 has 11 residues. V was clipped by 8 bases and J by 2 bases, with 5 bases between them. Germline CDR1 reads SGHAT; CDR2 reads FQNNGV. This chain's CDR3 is CASQFTDTQYF. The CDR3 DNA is TGTGCCAGCCAATTCACAGATACGCAGTATTTT.

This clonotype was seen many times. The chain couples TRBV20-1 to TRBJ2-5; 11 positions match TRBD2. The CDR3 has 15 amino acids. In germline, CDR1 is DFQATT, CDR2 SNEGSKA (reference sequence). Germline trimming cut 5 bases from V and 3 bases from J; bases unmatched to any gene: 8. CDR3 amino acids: CSAETSGGTEETQYF. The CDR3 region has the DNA TGCAGTGCTGAAACTAGCGGGGGAACCGAAGAGACCCAGTACTTC.

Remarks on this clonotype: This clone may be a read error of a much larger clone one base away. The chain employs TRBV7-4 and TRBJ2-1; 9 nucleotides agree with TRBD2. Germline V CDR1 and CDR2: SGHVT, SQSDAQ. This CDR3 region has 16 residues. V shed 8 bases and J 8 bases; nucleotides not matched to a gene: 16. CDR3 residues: CASGLEREELLDEQFF. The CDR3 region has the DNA TGTGCCAGCGGCCTGGAGCGGGAGGAACTTCTCGATGAGCAGTTCTTC.

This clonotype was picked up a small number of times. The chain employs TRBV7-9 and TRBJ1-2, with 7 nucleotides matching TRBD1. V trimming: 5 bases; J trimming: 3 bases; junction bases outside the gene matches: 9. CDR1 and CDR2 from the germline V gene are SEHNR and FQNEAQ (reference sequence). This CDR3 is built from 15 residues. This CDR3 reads CASSRQGLPHYGYTF. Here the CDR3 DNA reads TGTGCCAGCAGCCGACAGGGTCTACCTCACTATGGCTACACCTTC.